This T cell receptor (beta chain) was identified during a study of early T cells in non-severe SARS-CoV-2 infection. Study background: The authors sequenced bulk RNA from unsorted whole blood, leaving chains unpaired.

This clonotype appeared many times. Germline CDR1 and CDR2: MNHEY and SVGEGT. This CDR3 contains 16 residues. Trimming removed 6 bases at V and 7 bases at J, with 19 bases between. Individual cDNA molecules carried attached unique molecular identifiers. TCRdb reprocessed the 5' RACE reads via MiXCR and lists one record per CDR3 protein. Found here are 76,000 or so distinct CDR3 sequences, 11% of them singletons; the top ten hold approximately 4.8%. Material for sequencing was whole blood. The source of this sequence is an adult who was a healthcare worker with PCR-confirmed SARS-CoV-2 infection or an uninfected control (not recorded which). This chain connects TRBV6-2 or TRBV6-3 to TRBJ1-6, with D tentatively TRBD1 (6 bases). This CDR3 is CASSERGVLPNSPLHF. CDR3 coding DNA: TGTGCCAGCAGCGAGAGGGGGGTGCTCCCGAATTCACCCCTCCACTTT.